These 24 T cell receptor beta chains came from one sample sequenced in a study of shared clonotypes between healthy human individuals. TCRdb's table, derived via immunoSEQ multiplex PCR, lists solely in-frame clones and lacks some. The sample yields around 1,100,000 clones, roughly 80% seen once. Sequenced: memory CD4+ T cells from PBMCs. Subset: CD45RA-negative fraction. These receptors were taken from a man younger than 35 in good health. Some clones in this sample may be carry-over from other donors' samples.

The J gene is TRBJ1-5, the V gene TRBV28; TRBD1 matches at 10 bases. V trimming: 7 bases; J trimming: 5 bases; junction bases outside the gene matches: 5. Germline V gives CDR1 MDHEN, CDR2 SYDVKM. CDR3 length: 14 amino acids. This chain's CDR3 is CASIRDRGYQPQHF. For the CDR3, the DNA is TGTGCCAGCATCCGGGACAGGGGATATCAGCCCCAGCATTTT. Combining the CDR3 with reference TRBV28 and TRBJ1-5 gives the whole variable domain DVKVTQSSRYLVKRTGEKVFLECVQDMDHENMFWYRQDPGLGLRLIYFSYDVKMKEKGDIPEGYSVSREKKERFSLILESASTNQTSMYLCASIRDRGYQPQHFGDGTRLSIL.

The chain links TRBV4-2 to TRBJ1-3; the D is unclear. V lost 5 bases and J 0 bases, leaving 8 bases between the germline ends. CDR3 length: 14 amino acids. CDR1 and CDR2 (germline): LGHNA, YNFKEQ. Written as DNA, the CDR3 is TGTGCCAGCAGCTCGGTCCGCTCTGGAAACACCATATATTTT. The encoded protein is CASSSVRSGNTIYF.

The J gene is TRBJ1-2, the V gene TRBV11-2, with 8 bases fitting TRBD1. Germline-derived CDR1 and CDR2 are SGHAT and FQNNGV. The CDR3 is 15 amino acids. Unmatched junction bases numbered 9, after V lost 5 bases and J lost 4 bases. DNA of the CDR3: TGTGCCAGCAGCCCACAACAGGGGGTTAGCTATGGCTACACCTTC. Protein sequence: CASSPQQGVSYGYTF.

This clone occurred once. CDR3: CASSPRLGGEQFF. CDR3 in DNA: TGTGCCAGCAGTCCGCGACTAGGCGGGGAGCAGTTCTTC. The chain uses TRBV28 and TRBJ2-1; D may be TRBD2 (6 bases). Per germline, CDR1 MDHEN and CDR2 SYDVKM. V lost 5 bases and J lost 10, with 15 bases in between. The CDR3 spans 13 residues.

In the case of this clone: This sample includes further DNA sequences coding for the same CDR3. V is TRBV2 and J is TRBJ1-1; D gene ambiguous. Looked up from germline, CDR1 is SNHLY and CDR2 is FYNNEI. V gave up 6 bases and J gave up 0 bases, with 8 bases separating them. This CDR3 is built from 13 residues. The CDR3 DNA reads TGTGCCAGCAGACGGACGGTGAACACTGAAGCTTTCTTT. Its protein is CASRRTVNTEAFF.

V is TRBV28 and J is TRBJ2-5; 8 bases fit TRBD1. The length of the CDR3 is 15 residues. Germline trimming cut 6 bases from V and 3 bases from J; bases unmatched to any gene: 9. Per the germline V gene, CDR1 is MDHEN and CDR2 is SYDVKM. The CDR3 region is CASSRRTGLEETQYF. For the CDR3, the DNA is TGTGCCAGCAGCCGCCGGACAGGGTTGGAAGAGACCCAGTACTTC.

The gene calls are TRBV4-3 and TRBJ2-1, with D perhaps assigned TRBD1 or TRBD2 (5 bases each). Looked up from germline, CDR1 is LGHNA and CDR2 is YSLEER. Deletions cut 0 bases from V and 6 bases from J, with 15 bases between. The CDR3 is 16 amino acids. In nucleotides, the CDR3 is TGCGCCAGCAGCCAAGATCGGACCTTTGGGGGCAATGAGCAGTTCTTC. Encoded protein: CASSQDRTFGGNEQFF.

The genes are TRBV11-3 and TRBJ2-7, with D possibly matching TRBD2 (5 bases). CDR1 is SGHNT and CDR2 is YENEEA in the germline V gene. There are 15 residues in the CDR3. Trimming shortened V by 0 bases and J by 7 bases, and 16 bases separated the two germline ends. The CDR3, as DNA: TGTGCCAGCAGCTTAGAGGCGGGCCCACTTTCGGAGCAGTACTTC. This translates into CASSLEAGPLSEQYF.

This clone occurred a few times. This chain uses TRBV5-5 with TRBJ1-2, with D uncertain. Trimming took 1 base from V and 2 from J, leaving 6 bases between them. The germline CDR1 and CDR2 sequences are SGHKS and YYEKEE (reference sequence). This CDR3 is built from 13 residues. Written as DNA, the CDR3 is TGTGCCAGCAGCTTGCCGGGAAACTATGGCTACACCTTC. Translating it yields CASSLPGNYGYTF.

The V gene is TRBV6-1, the J gene TRBJ1-2; D may be TRBD1 (5 bases). CDR3 length equals 13 residues. The germline gives CDR1 MNHNS, CDR2 SASEGT. V shed 2 bases and J shed 6 bases, with 10 bases lying between them. CDR3 sequence reads: CASSEKGSNGYTF. The CDR3 DNA reads TGTGCCAGCAGTGAAAAGGGGTCGAATGGCTACACCTTC.

In this sample, this clone turned up once. V is TRBV28 and J is TRBJ2-7; D might be TRBD2 (5 bases). Germline V lookup: CDR1 MDHEN, CDR2 SYDVKM. The CDR3 length is 15 residues. V dropped 5 bases and J dropped 6 bases, with 20 bases sitting between them. The CDR3 sequence is CASSRLDGAGSEQYF. Here the CDR3 DNA reads TGTGCCAGCAGTCGACTGGACGGTGCGGGCTCCGAGCAGTACTTC.

J is TRBJ1-1 and V is TRBV6-6, with D possibly being TRBD1 (5 bases). The length of the CDR3 is 14 residues. Germline CDR1 reads MNHNY; CDR2 reads SVGAGI (reference sequence). V lost 6 bases and J lost 4, with 15 bases in between. This CDR3 is CASRPQGVGTEAFF. In DNA form, the CDR3 reads TGTGCCAGCAGACCTCAGGGAGTCGGCACTGAAGCTTTCTTT.

This chain connects TRBV7-8 to TRBJ1-1; D not certain. Per the germline V gene, CDR1 is SGHVS and CDR2 is FQNEAQ. The CDR3 is 11 residues long. The V and J ends lost 6 bases and 5 bases respectively, with 7 bases between them. CDR3: CASSIKTEAFF. In DNA form, the CDR3 reads TGTGCCAGCAGTATTAAGACTGAAGCTTTCTTT.

In this sample, this clone turned up a few times. The chain carries TRBV2 and TRBJ1-1; D remains ambiguous. In germline, CDR1 is SNHLY, CDR2 FYNNEI. Trimming took off 7 bases at V and 3 bases at J, with 9 bases between the two ends. The CDR3 covers 12 residues. The CDR3 protein is CASTDTYTEAFF. The CDR3 coding sequence is TGTGCCAGCACTGACACTTACACTGAAGCTTTCTTT.

In this sample, this clone turned up many times. The chain links TRBV29-1 to TRBJ1-2; 8 bases agree with TRBD1. The germline V gene encodes CDR1 SQVTM and CDR2 ANQGSEA. This CDR3 region has 13 residues. Unmatched junction bases numbered 8, after V lost 4 bases and J lost 7 bases. CDR3 protein: CSVVGDRGGGYTF. In nucleotides, the CDR3 is TGCAGCGTTGTAGGCGACAGGGGCGGTGGCTACACCTTC.

This chain joins TRBV2 and TRBJ2-7; the match to TRBD2 covers 14 bases. Trimming at V came to 6 bases and at J to 5 bases, leaving 6 bases not matched to a gene. The CDR3 covers 15 residues. Looked up from germline, CDR1 is SNHLY and CDR2 is FYNNEI. CDR3 coding DNA: TGTGCCAGCAGGGGGACTAGCGGGAGTAGCCACGAGCAGTACTTC. It translates to CASRGTSGSSHEQYF.

With respect to this clone: Since a much larger clone is just one base distant, this may be a read error. The identical CDR3 is also encoded by other nucleotide sequences in the sample. The V gene is TRBV19, the J gene TRBJ1-1; TRBD1 aligns across 7 bases. Germline-derived CDR1 and CDR2 are LNHDA and SQIVND (reference sequence). The CDR3 sequence is 14 residues long. The J segment lost 1 base and the V segment lost 3 bases, leaving 2 bases of the junction unmatched. The CDR3 DNA sequence: TGTGCCAGTAGTATCAACAGGGGGAACACTGAAGCTTTCTTT. Amino acids: CASSINRGNTEAFF. Supplemented by reference TRBV19 and TRBJ1-1, the full variable domain reads DGGITQSPKYLFRKEGQNVTLSCEQNLNHDAMYWYRQDPGQGLRLIYYSQIVNDFQKGDIAEGYSVSREKKESFPLTVTSAQKNPTAFYLCASSINRGNTEAFFGQGTRLTVV.

The chain employs TRBV6-5 and TRBJ1-4; no firm D call. The V gene's germline CDR1 is MNHEY and CDR2 SVGAGI. The ends were cut back, 6 bases at V and 4 bases at J, with 12 bases in the middle. This CDR3 region has 14 residues. CDR3 coding DNA: TGTGCCAGCAGCCGTGGTTCAGTTAATGAAAAACTGTTTTTT. It encodes CASSRGSVNEKLFF.

The chain couples TRBV27 to TRBJ2-5; 7 bases map to TRBD1. This CDR3 spans 16 amino acids. CDR1 is MNHEY, CDR2 SMNVEV, per germline (reference sequence). V shed 5 bases, J shed 5 bases, and the junction held 14 bases outside the gene matches. In DNA form, the CDR3 reads TGTGCCAGCAGTCCCTACCCGACAGGGCGACGGGAGACCCAGTACTTC. Its protein is CASSPYPTGRRETQYF.

This rearrangement joins TRBV11-2 to TRBJ2-1, with 10 nucleotides matching TRBD2. The CDR3 totals 17 residues. The ends lost 4 bases at V and 0 bases at J; junction bases unmatched: 6. Germline V gene data show CDR1 as SGHAT and CDR2 as FQNNGV. The DNA for the CDR3 is TGTGCCAGCAGCTCCGTTCCTAGCGGGGGCTCCTACAATGAGCAGTTCTTC. Protein product: CASSSVPSGGSYNEQFF.

This rearrangement joins TRBV9 to TRBJ2-7; 7 bases agree with TRBD1. Germline CDR1 reads SGDLS; CDR2 reads YYNGEE. This CDR3 is built from 13 residues. V lost 2 bases and J lost 7; bases outside the gene matches: 6. The CDR3 DNA follows: TGTGCCAGCAGCGTCCGACAGGGTCGAGAGCAGTACTTC. Protein sequence: CASSVRQGREQYF. Looking up the rest from reference TRBV9 and TRBJ2-7 gives the full variable domain: DSGVTQTPKHLITATGQRVTLRCSPRSGDLSVYWYQQSLDQGLQFLIQYYNGEERAKGNILERFSAQQFPDLHSELNLSSLELGDSALYFCASSVRQGREQYFGPGTRLTVT.

This clone turned up a few times. V usage is TRBV4-3 and J usage is TRBJ1-2; D unresolved. The CDR3 consists of 15 residues. Deletions cut 0 bases from V and 7 bases from J, with 15 bases between. CDR1 and CDR2 from the germline V gene are LGHNA and YSLEER. In DNA, the CDR3 is TGCGCCAGCAGCCAAGATACGGGGTGGCTCTTTGGCTACACCTTC. This gives the protein CASSQDTGWLFGYTF.

The chain has TRBV7-9 and TRBJ1-3; D gene uncertain. Germline CDR1 reads SEHNR; CDR2 reads FQNEAQ (reference sequence). This CDR3 region has 14 residues. V lost 0 bases to trimming and J lost 4 bases, with 7 bases between them. Here the CDR3 reads CASSLANPGNTIYF. In DNA, the CDR3 is TGTGCCAGCAGCTTAGCTAATCCCGGAAACACCATATATTTT.

The V gene is TRBV5-1, the J gene TRBJ2-1, with D perhaps TRBD1 (6 bases). Germline CDR1 SGHRS, CDR2 YFSETQ. The V and J ends lost 2 bases and 10 bases respectively, with 13 bases between them. CDR3 size: 13 residues. Written as DNA, the CDR3 is TGCGCCAGCAGCTTCAGGGGAAGTCGCGAGCAGTTCTTC. Translating gives CASSFRGSREQFF. The whole variable domain, filled in from reference TRBV5-1 and TRBJ2-1, reads KAGVTQTPRYLIKTRGQQVTLSCSPISGHRSVSWYQQTPGQGLQFLFEYFSETQRNKGNFPGRFSGRQFSNSRSEMNVSTLELGDSALYLCASSFRGSREQFFGPGTRLTVL.